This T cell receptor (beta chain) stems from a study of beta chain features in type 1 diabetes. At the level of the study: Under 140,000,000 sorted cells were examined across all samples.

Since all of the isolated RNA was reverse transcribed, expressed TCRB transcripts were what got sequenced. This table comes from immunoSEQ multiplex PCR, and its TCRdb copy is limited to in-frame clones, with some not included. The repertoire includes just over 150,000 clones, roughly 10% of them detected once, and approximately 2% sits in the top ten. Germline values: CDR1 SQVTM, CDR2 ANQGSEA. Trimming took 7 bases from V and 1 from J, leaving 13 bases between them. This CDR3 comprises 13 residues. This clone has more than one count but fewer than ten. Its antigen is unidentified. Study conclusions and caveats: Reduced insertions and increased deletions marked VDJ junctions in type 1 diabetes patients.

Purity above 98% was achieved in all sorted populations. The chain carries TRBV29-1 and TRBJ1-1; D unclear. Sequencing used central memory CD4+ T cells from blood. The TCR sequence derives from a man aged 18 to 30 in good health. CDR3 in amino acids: CSASLGPNTEAFF. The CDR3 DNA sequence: TGCAGCGCAAGTTTGGGTCCGAACACTGAAGCTTTCTTT.